This TCR beta chain originates from a study of blood T cell repertoires in COVID-19. About the study: Spain, Italy and the United States supplied samples that represented acute and convalescent COVID-19.

Germline V CDR1 and CDR2: KGHSH, LQKENI. This CDR3 is 13 amino acids long. The V gene lost 2 bases and the J gene lost 1 base, with 5 bases spanning the gap. Clones were read by immunoSEQ multiplex PCR, and TCRdb kept only the in-frame ones, dropping some. The data show approximately 120,000 clones, nearly 85% seen once. The sample taken for sequencing was peripheral blood. This sequence joins TRBV18 and TRBJ1-2; D is ambiguous. This TCR was sampled from a woman aged 45 to 65 with acute or convalescent COVID-19. In DNA form, the CDR3 reads TGTGCCAGCTCACCAAGCTATAACTATGGCTACACCTTC. Translated, it gives CASSPSYNYGYTF.